The 25 T cell receptor beta chains below were found in one sample sequenced in a study of Graves' ophthalmopathy and Graves' hyperthyroidism. Amplified TCR beta CDR3 regions were obtained using RNA transcripts as template. First-round RT-PCR used HTBI primers; second-round multiplex PCR followed. TCRdb re-called the multiplex PCR reads through MiXCR, storing one row per CDR3 protein. The table shows about 410,000 distinct CDR3 sequences, with roughly 18% occurring only once. Sequenced: peripheral blood. The receptors stem from a woman aged 18-35 years with Graves' ophthalmopathy.

Ten or more counts support this clonotype. The V and J genes are TRBV19 and TRBJ2-5, with TRBD2 identical over 12 bases. In germline, CDR1 is LNHDA, CDR2 SQIVND (reference sequence). J gave up 1 base and V 3 bases, and 3 bases lay outside the gene matches. This CDR3 is 16 amino acids long. The CDR3 DNA reads as TGTGCCAGTAGTATTACTAGCGGGAGGACCCAAGAGACCCAGTACTTC. It encodes CASSITSGRTQETQYF.

This sequence joins TRBV30 and TRBJ1-2; 7 positions agree with TRBD1. Germline values: CDR1 GTSNPN, CDR2 SVGIG (reference sequence). The ends lost 7 bases at V and 4 bases at J; junction bases unmatched: 15. This CDR3 is built from 15 residues. CDR3 residues: CASPGQHRKFYGYTF. The CDR3 nucleotides are TGTGCCTCCCCGGGACAGCACCGAAAATTCTATGGCTACACCTTC.

The chain combines TRBV6-2 or TRBV6-3 with TRBJ2-7, with TRBD2 matching over 8 bases. Germline V gives CDR1 MNHEY, CDR2 SVGEGT. V lost 8 bases, J lost 3 bases, and 9 bases stayed unmatched. The CDR3 has 14 amino acids. The CDR3 sequence: CASAPAGDFYEQYF. CDR3 nucleotide sequence: TGTGCCAGCGCCCCAGCGGGAGACTTCTACGAGCAGTACTTC.

In its sample, this clonotype was seen many times. This chain connects TRBV7-3 to TRBJ2-2; D gene unclear. Trimming stripped 4 bases from V and 4 bases from J, with 7 bases between. CDR1 and CDR2 (germline): SGHTA, FQGTGA. CDR3 size: 13 residues. CDR3 protein: CASSSSRTGELFF. CDR3 DNA: TGTGCCAGCAGCTCAAGCCGCACCGGGGAGCTGTTTTTT.

This clonotype was counted many times. The chain has TRBV30 and TRBJ1-5; 8 bases line up with TRBD1. Germline values: CDR1 GTSNPN, CDR2 SVGIG (reference sequence). The CDR3 has 14 residues. With V trimmed by 2 bases and J by 7 bases, 7 bases remained unmatched. The CDR3 region is CAWSPLQGGQPQHF. In DNA, the CDR3 is TGTGCCTGGAGTCCCTTACAGGGGGGACAGCCCCAGCATTTT. The full variable domain, completed using reference TRBV30 and TRBJ1-5, is SQTIHQWPATLVQPVGSPLSLECTVEGTSNPNLYWYRQAAGRGLQLLFYSVGIGQISSEVPQNLSASRPQDRQFILSSKKLLLSDSGFYLCAWSPLQGGQPQHFGDGTRLSIL.

This clonotype occurred once. This chain links TRBV20-1 with TRBJ2-5; D remains ambiguous. Per the germline V gene, CDR1 is DFQATT and CDR2 is SNEGSKA (reference sequence). The CDR3 is 12 amino acids. The ends were cut back, 2 bases at V and 4 bases at J, with 8 bases in the middle. CDR3 bases: TGCAGTGCTAGACCGAACGTAGAGACCCAGTACTTC. Translated, it gives CSARPNVETQYF.

This clonotype showed up many times. The chain combines TRBV13 with TRBJ2-7, with D perhaps matching TRBD2 (6 bases). Germline CDR1 and CDR2: PRHDT and FYEKMQ (reference sequence). The CDR3 runs 13 residues. The V end was cut by 5 bases, the J end by 3 bases, with 11 bases between. CDR3 amino acids: CASSPGVGYEQYF. The CDR3 DNA reads as TGTGCCAGCAGCCCGGGGGTTGGCTACGAGCAGTACTTC.

This clonotype was observed many times. This chain connects TRBV7-2 to TRBJ2-4, with D uncertain. This CDR3 spans 14 amino acids. Trimming cost V 5 bases and J 4 bases, with 12 bases left between them. From germline, CDR1 is SGHTA and CDR2 FQGNSA. The CDR3 bases are TGTGCCAGCAGCCCTCGACGTAGGAAAAACATTCAGTACTTC. It specifies CASSPRRRKNIQYF.

This clonotype has at least ten counts. This chain joins TRBV12-3 or TRBV12-4 and TRBJ1-3; D remains unclear. V was pared by 5 bases and J by 3 bases, with 14 bases between. The CDR3 covers 15 residues. CDR3 region: CASSEPGWSGNTIYF. The CDR3, as DNA: TGTGCCAGCAGTGAGCCCGGGTGGAGTGGAAACACCATATATTTT.

This clonotype was counted many times. The rearrangement uses TRBV29-1 and TRBJ2-4, with 10 bases matching TRBD1. After removal of 6 bases from V and 7 bases from J, the junction contained 0 bases not matched to a gene. Germline CDR1 and CDR2: SQVTM and ANQGSEA. The CDR3 runs to 11 residues. CDR3 in DNA: TGCAGCGTGGGACAGGGGAACATTCAGTACTTC. It specifies CSVGQGNIQYF.

This clonotype occurred many times. The chain links TRBV7-2 to TRBJ2-7; 9 bases agree with TRBD1. Germline V gives CDR1 SGHTA, CDR2 FQGNSA. The CDR3 spans 15 residues. J lost 0 bases, V lost 5 bases, and 5 bases had no gene match. CDR3 loop: CASSQTGGLSYEQYF. The CDR3 DNA is TGTGCCAGCAGCCAAACAGGGGGCCTCTCCTACGAGCAGTACTTC.

In this sample, this clonotype turned up many times. This CDR3 reads CAWSGLGETQYF. DNA for the CDR3: TGTGCCTGGAGTGGTCTGGGGGAGACCCAGTACTTC. This rearrangement joins TRBV30 to TRBJ2-5; D not resolved. Trimming left V 1 base short and J 5 bases short, with 8 bases between. This CDR3 contains 12 residues. Germline assignment: CDR1 GTSNPN and CDR2 SVGIG (reference sequence).

This clonotype has ten or more counts. The chain combines TRBV30 with TRBJ2-7; no reliable D call. Trimming removed 7 bases at V and 5 bases at J, with 15 bases between. Germline V CDR1 and CDR2: GTSNPN, SVGIG (reference sequence). This CDR3 has 12 amino acids. Here the CDR3 reads CAYRAGRDEQYF. DNA of the CDR3: TGTGCCTACCGAGCAGGTCGGGACGAGCAGTACTTC.

This clonotype has at least ten counts. This chain uses TRBV5-6 with TRBJ1-5; tentative D call: TRBD1 (6 bases). V was pared by 4 bases and J by 3 bases, with 14 bases between. The CDR3 has 15 residues. CDR1 SGHDT and CDR2 YYEEEE come from the germline V gene. The CDR3 region is CASSPRTGNNQPQHF. CDR3 coding DNA: TGTGCCAGCAGCCCTAGAACAGGGAACAATCAGCCCCAGCATTTT.

At least ten counts were recorded for this clonotype. The chain has TRBV11-2 and TRBJ2-7; D is perhaps TRBD2 (5 bases). CDR1 SGHAT and CDR2 FQNNGV come from the germline V gene. The CDR3 covers 15 residues. Trimming took 5 bases from V and 2 from J, leaving 16 bases between them. This CDR3 reads CASSRDPRGTYEQYF. The CDR3 coding sequence is TGTGCCAGCAGCCGAGACCCACGGGGAACCTACGAGCAGTACTTC.

This clonotype came up many times. The chain joins TRBV7-2 to TRBJ2-5; no clear D gene. Deletions cut 1 base from V and 1 base from J, with 10 bases between. CDR3 length: 15 residues. Germline assignment: CDR1 SGHTA and CDR2 FQGNSA. Here the CDR3 DNA reads TGTGCCAGCAGCTTAGTCCCGGGCCGCCAAGAGACCCAGTACTTC. Its translation: CASSLVPGRQETQYF.

Many counts were recorded for this clonotype. This rearrangement joins TRBV6-5 to TRBJ1-3, with D maybe TRBD1 (5 bases). Germline loops: CDR1 MNHEY, CDR2 SVGAGI. Trimming pared 2 bases from V and 0 bases from J, leaving 11 bases between. The CDR3 has 16 amino acids. CDR3 in DNA: TGTGCCAGCAGTTACGGTGGGGACCTCTCTGGAAACACCATATATTTT. Amino acids: CASSYGGDLSGNTIYF.

This clonotype was seen repeatedly, ten times or more. The rearrangement links TRBV20-1 to TRBJ1-1; 10 positions match TRBD1. Germline trimming cut 5 bases from V and 4 bases from J; bases unmatched to any gene: 10. The CDR3 has 15 amino acids. Germline CDR1 DFQATT, CDR2 SNEGSKA (reference sequence). The CDR3 coding sequence is TGCAGTGCTCCTCTCCGGGACAGGGGTTTCACTGAAGCTTTCTTT. Translation: CSAPLRDRGFTEAFF.

Many counts were recorded for this clonotype. The V call is TRBV25-1, the J call TRBJ2-7; tentative D call: TRBD2 (7 bases). The length of the CDR3 is 15 residues. CDR1 MGHDK and CDR2 SYGVNS come from the germline V gene. The germline V and J ends were trimmed by 6 bases and 3 bases, with 18 bases remaining between them. The CDR3 nucleotides read TGTGCCAGCAGGGGAGGGGGGGTCGTGGGCTACGAGCAGTACTTC. It translates to CASRGGGVVGYEQYF.

The table lists this clonotype with many counts. The gene calls are TRBV5-1 and TRBJ2-7; D may correspond to TRBD1 or TRBD2 (5 bases each). V gave up 1 base and J gave up 5 bases, with 22 bases separating them. CDR1 is SGHRS, CDR2 YFSETQ, per germline. This CDR3 comprises 17 residues. The CDR3 region has the DNA TGCGCCAGCAGCTTGAGCCCTGTTCGAGGGGATCGGGACGAGCAGTACTTC. Residues: CASSLSPVRGDRDEQYF.

This clonotype was seen at least ten times. V usage is TRBV24-1 and J usage is TRBJ2-7; 11 positions agree with TRBD1. V trimming: 3 bases; J trimming: 3 bases; junction bases outside the gene matches: 9. The CDR3 contains 17 residues. Germline values: CDR1 KGHDR, CDR2 SFDVKD. The CDR3 DNA is TGTGCCACCAGTGATCCCCGGCCGGGACAGGGGGGCTACGAGCAGTACTTC. It yields the protein CATSDPRPGQGGYEQYF.

This clonotype was seen many times. The chain joins TRBV6-5 to TRBJ1-2, with unresolved D. V lost 5 bases and J lost 5, with 12 bases in between. This CDR3 comprises 13 residues. The germline gives CDR1 MNHEY, CDR2 SVGAGI. The CDR3 protein is CASSHAEAYGYTF. CDR3 DNA: TGTGCCAGCAGTCACGCCGAAGCTTATGGCTACACCTTC.

CDR3 nucleotides: TGTGCCAGCAGTTCGCCCCGGACAGGGGGAATCATGGAGGATCAGCCCCAGCATTTT. Its translation is CASSSPRTGGIMEDQPQHF. The V and J genes are TRBV12-3 or TRBV12-4 and TRBJ1-5; 10 nucleotides line up with TRBD1. The CDR3 is 19 amino acids. The V gene end was trimmed by 4 bases and the J gene end by 5 bases; junction bases not matched to a gene: 17.

This clonotype was seen at least ten times. The rearrangement joins TRBV12-3 or TRBV12-4 to TRBJ2-3; a weak D match, TRBD2 (5 bases). The CDR3 loop spans 14 amino acids. Deletions cut 7 bases from V and 0 bases from J, with 11 bases between. The CDR3 sequence: CASTTGLSTDTQYF. As DNA, the CDR3 is TGTGCCAGCACCACCGGACTGAGCACAGATACGCAGTATTTT.

Ten or more counts support this clonotype. The chain employs TRBV5-4 and TRBJ1-1, with a possible D match to TRBD1 (5 bases). The CDR3 loop spans 13 amino acids. Trimming shortened V by 3 bases and J by 7 bases, and 13 bases separated the two germline ends. The germline V gene has CDR1 SGHNT and CDR2 YYREEE (reference sequence). The CDR3 reads CASSSPGTSEAFF. The CDR3 nucleotides read TGTGCCAGCAGCTCCCCCGGGACGAGTGAAGCTTTCTTT.